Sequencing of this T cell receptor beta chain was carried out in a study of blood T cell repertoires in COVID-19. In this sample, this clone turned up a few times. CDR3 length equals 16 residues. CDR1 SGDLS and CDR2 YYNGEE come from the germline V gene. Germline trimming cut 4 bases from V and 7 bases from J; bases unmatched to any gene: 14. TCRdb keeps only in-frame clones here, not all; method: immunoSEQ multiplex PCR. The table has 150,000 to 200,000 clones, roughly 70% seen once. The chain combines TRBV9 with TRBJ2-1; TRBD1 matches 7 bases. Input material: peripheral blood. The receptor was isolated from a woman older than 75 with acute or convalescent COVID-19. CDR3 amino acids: CASSFRIETGLNEQFF. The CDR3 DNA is TGTGCCAGCAGCTTCAGAATAGAGACAGGGTTGAATGAGCAGTTCTTC.